Listed below are T cell receptor beta chains from one sample, sequenced in a study of technical replicates of blood from several donors. Only in-frame clones appear in the TCRdb table, and some are missing; sequencing was by immunoSEQ multiplex PCR. The repertoire includes more than 65,000 clones, almost 96% of them detected once, and roughly 0.36% sits in the top ten. Sequenced: T cells isolated from PBMCs. The receptors originated from a human donor in good health. The CDR3 runs from the conserved cysteine through the conserved F or W.

V	J	length	CDR3
TRBV27	TRBJ2-7	13	CASRGLSTYEQYF
TRBV7-9	TRBJ2-3	17	CASSSDLRGRSTDTQYF
TRBV2	TRBJ2-3	12	CASSDGQYTQYF
TRBV27	TRBJ1-3	16	CASKLSGLFSGNTIYF
TRBV10-3	TRBJ2-2	16	CAISESGQGVFGELFF
TRBV7-8	TRBJ2-7	17	CASSLAVFSGRAYEQYF
TRBV11-2	TRBJ1-1	13	CASSFFSHTEAFF
TRBV5-1	TRBJ2-7	14	CASSLERGWDEQYF
TRBV5-1	TRBJ2-7	14	CASSSGQGMGEQYF
TRBV2	TRBJ2-1	14	CASSRDRGWDEQFF
TRBV5-1	TRBJ1-2	14	CASSLENTNYGYTF
TRBV28	TRBJ1-1	15	CASSAVSGAAGEAFF
TRBV7-7	TRBJ1-4	16	CASSNGGEGANEKLFF
TRBV7-8	TRBJ1-4	16	CASREGWGQQNEKLFF
TRBV2	TRBJ2-3	14	CACLNGSPTDTQYF
TRBV2	TRBJ2-3	16	CASSRTSGITTDTQYF
TRBV11-2	TRBJ2-7	11	CASSPVREQYF
TRBV6-1	TRBJ1-5	19	CASSEVGGGILNFNQPQHF
TRBV18	TRBJ2-3	14	CASSPLQDTDTQYF
TRBV6-6	TRBJ1-2	15	CASSYPEPNSYGYTF
TRBV27	TRBJ2-1	15	CASRRDRSSYNEQFF
TRBV5-1	TRBJ2-7	15	CASSGGQASSYEQYF
TRBV9	TRBJ2-7	15	CASSVGGTATNEQYF
TRBV9	TRBJ1-4	14	CASSVGTSNEKLFF
TRBV7-8	TRBJ2-2	15	CASSQGQTNTGELFF
TRBV6-6	TRBJ2-3	13	CASIQVQTDTQYF
TRBV18	TRBJ2-2	13	CASSPRSTGELFF
TRBV7-6	TRBJ1-2	13	CASSPQGNYGYTF
TRBV7-2	TRBJ2-2	14	CASSWDWSTGELFF
TRBV6-5	TRBJ2-1	12	CASSSAPYEQFF
TRBV11-3	TRBJ2-5	15	CASSWSGSYGETQYF
TRBV5-3	TRBJ1-5	13	CARSLFPFQPQHF
TRBV4-1	TRBJ2-1	17	CASSQGKGLAGVKEQFF
TRBV27	TRBJ2-5	16	CASSFLPGTSFETQYF
TRBV28	TRBJ2-7	12	CASSYGRGEQYF
TRBV2	TRBJ1-5	15	CASSVDSDSNQPQHF
TRBV6-5	TRBJ1-1	14	CASSYREGHTEAFF
TRBV7-9	TRBJ2-1	16	CASSLTGTSLYNEQFF
TRBV6-5	TRBJ1-1	13	CASSPQGVTEAFF
TRBV6-4	TRBJ2-2	13	CASSDSSTGELFF
TRBV6-5	TRBJ1-4	15	CASSSILRGDEKLFF
TRBV5-1	TRBJ2-2	19	CASSYTRTGTSGSTGELFF
TRBV7-9	TRBJ1-4	12	CASRWSNEKLFF
TRBV4-2	TRBJ1-1	18	CASSQDKGLNRMNTEAFF
TRBV6-6	TRBJ2-1	12	CAANTGYNEQFF
TRBV9	TRBJ2-7	14	CASSPSNYYYEQYF
TRBV10-3	TRBJ1-5	13	CAISEIEGQPQHF
TRBV27	TRBJ2-1	15	CASSLSREGIHEQFF
TRBV7-9	TRBJ2-5	18	CASSLYSSGKWSVETQYF
TRBV7-9	TRBJ2-4	15	CASSLEPVAKNIQYF
TRBV13	TRBJ2-7	14	CASRTSGRAYEQYF